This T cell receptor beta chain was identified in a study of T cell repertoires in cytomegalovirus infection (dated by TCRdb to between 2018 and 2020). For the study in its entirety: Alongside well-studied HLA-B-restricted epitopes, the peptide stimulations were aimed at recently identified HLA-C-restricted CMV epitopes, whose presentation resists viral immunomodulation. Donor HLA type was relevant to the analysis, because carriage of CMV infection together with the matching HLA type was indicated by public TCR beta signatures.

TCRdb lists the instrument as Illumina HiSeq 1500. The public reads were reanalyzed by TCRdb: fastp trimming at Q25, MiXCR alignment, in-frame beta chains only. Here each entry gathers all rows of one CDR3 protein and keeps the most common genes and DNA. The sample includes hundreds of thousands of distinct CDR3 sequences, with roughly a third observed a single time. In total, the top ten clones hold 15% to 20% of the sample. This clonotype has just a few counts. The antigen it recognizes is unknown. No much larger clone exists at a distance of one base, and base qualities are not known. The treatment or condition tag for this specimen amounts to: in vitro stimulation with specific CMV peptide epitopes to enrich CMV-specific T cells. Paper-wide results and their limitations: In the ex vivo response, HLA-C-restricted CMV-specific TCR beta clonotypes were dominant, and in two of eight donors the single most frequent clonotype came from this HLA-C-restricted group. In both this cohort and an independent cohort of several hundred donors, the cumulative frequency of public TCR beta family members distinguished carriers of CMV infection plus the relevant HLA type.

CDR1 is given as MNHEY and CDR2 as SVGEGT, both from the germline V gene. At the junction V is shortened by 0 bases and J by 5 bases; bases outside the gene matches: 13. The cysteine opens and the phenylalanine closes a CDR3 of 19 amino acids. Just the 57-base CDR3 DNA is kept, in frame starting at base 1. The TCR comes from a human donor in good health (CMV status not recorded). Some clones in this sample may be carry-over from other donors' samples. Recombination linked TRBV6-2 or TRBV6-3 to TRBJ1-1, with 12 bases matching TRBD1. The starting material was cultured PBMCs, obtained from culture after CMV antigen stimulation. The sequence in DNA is TGTGCCAGCAGTTACTCGAGTGTGGCCGGGACAGGGGGCCGGACTGAAGCTTTCTTT. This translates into CASSYSSVAGTGGRTEAFF.